This T cell receptor beta chain was recovered during a study of T cell responses to AZD1222 COVID-19 vaccine. Notes on the study in general: Spike was spanned by vaccine-associated CD4 TCRs, which were dominant at 160-218 and 743-854. It should be noted that donors were predominantly white British and more often female, and clonal diversity was possibly underestimated.

V was clipped by 3 bases and J by 5 bases, with 11 bases between them. Germline assignment: CDR1 SGHAT and CDR2 FQNNGV. This CDR3 contains 14 residues. To note about this clone: Its antigen is unidentified.

The assay was immunoSEQ multiplex PCR, and TCRdb's table has in-frame clones only and misses some. The repertoire includes 160,000 or so clones, approximately 90% of them detected once, and approximately 1.5% sits in the top ten. Sequencing used peripheral blood, obtained 28 days after the second AZD1222 dose. The chain carries TRBV11-2 and TRBJ2-1, with D possibly being TRBD2 (5 bases). This TCR was sampled from an adult who received the AZD1222 COVID-19 vaccine. The CDR3 nucleotides are TGTGCCAGCAGCTTTGGACTCGCGGACAATGAGCAGTTCTTC. Translation: CASSFGLADNEQFF.